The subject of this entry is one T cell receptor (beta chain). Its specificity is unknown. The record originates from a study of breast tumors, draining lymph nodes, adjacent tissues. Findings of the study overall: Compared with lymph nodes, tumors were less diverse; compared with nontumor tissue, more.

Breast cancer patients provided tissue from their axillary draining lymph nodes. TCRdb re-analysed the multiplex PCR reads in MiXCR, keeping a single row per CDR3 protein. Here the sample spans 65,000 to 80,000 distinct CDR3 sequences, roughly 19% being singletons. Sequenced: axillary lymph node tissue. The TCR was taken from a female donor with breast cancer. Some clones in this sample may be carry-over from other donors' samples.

The CDR3, as DNA: TGTGCAGTTAACGGACCAGAGGGGGCCTCCTACGAGCAGTACTTC. Translating gives CAVNGPEGASYEQYF. The rearrangement links TRBV28 to TRBJ2-7, with TRBD1 matching 7 bases. Germline V lookup: CDR1 MDHEN, CDR2 SYDVKM. CDR3 length: 15 amino acids. Looking up the rest from reference TRBV28 and TRBJ2-7 gives the full variable domain: DVKVTQSSRYLVKRTGEKVFLECVQDMDHENMFWYRQDPGLGLRLIYFSYDVKMKEKGDIPEGYSVSREKKERFSLILESASTNQTSMYLCAVNGPEGASYEQYFGPGTRLTVT.